A selection of T cell receptor beta chains follows, all from one sample in a study of control samples from healthy donors and cancer patients. Sequencing was performed with immunoSEQ multiplex PCR; in TCRdb, only in-frame clones are kept and a portion is missing. Counted here are 130,000 to 150,000 clones, 85% to 95% occurring once; the ten biggest clones make up around 14%. The specimen sequenced was PBMCs. The receptors come from a man aged 60 to 69 with colorectal cancer. Each CDR3 is given with its conserved first and last residue. Fields, in order: V gene, J gene, CDR3 length, clone size, D gene, CDR3 protein, CDR3 DNA. A D gene is named only where the DNA matches it firmly. Clone sizes are given selectively: once, few, many, or a class where the clone is expanded.

v_gene: TRBV29-1
j_gene: TRBJ2-5
len: 13
abundance: .
d_gene: .
CDR3aa: CSAPLGNQETQYF
CDR3nt: TGCAGCGCCCCCCTAGGGAACCAAGAGACCCAGTACTTC

v_gene: TRBV5-1
j_gene: TRBJ2-3
len: 14
abundance: .
d_gene: TRBD1
CDR3aa: CASSMGQDTDTQYF
CDR3nt: TGCGCCAGCAGCATGGGACAGGACACAGATACGCAGTATTTT

v_gene: TRBV20-1
j_gene: TRBJ2-1
len: 16
abundance: .
d_gene: TRBD1
CDR3aa: CSASTRQGRWGNEQFF
CDR3nt: TGCAGTGCGAGTACGAGACAGGGGCGCTGGGGCAATGAGCAGTTCTTC

v_gene: TRBV7-9
j_gene: TRBJ2-7
len: 14
abundance: .
d_gene: .
CDR3aa: CASSLGTVAYEQYF
CDR3nt: TGTGCCAGCAGCTTAGGGACAGTAGCTTACGAGCAGTACTTC

v_gene: TRBV6-1
j_gene: TRBJ2-2
len: 16
abundance: .
d_gene: TRBD2
CDR3aa: CASSALAGGRAGELFF
CDR3nt: TGTGCCAGCAGTGCACTAGCGGGGGGGCGAGCCGGGGAGCTGTTTTTT

v_gene: TRBV7-9
j_gene: TRBJ1-1
len: 14
abundance: .
d_gene: TRBD1
CDR3aa: CASSLLGQAGEAFF
CDR3nt: TGTGCCAGCAGCTTATTGGGACAGGCGGGTGAAGCTTTCTTT

v_gene: TRBV15
j_gene: TRBJ1-2
len: 17
abundance: .
d_gene: .
CDR3aa: CATSRDSGGVKDYGYTF
CDR3nt: TGTGCCACCAGCAGAGATTCCGGGGGAGTGAAGGACTATGGCTACACCTTC

v_gene: TRBV2
j_gene: TRBJ1-2
len: 17
abundance: .
d_gene: TRBD1
CDR3aa: CASSKAGQGVSGYGYTF
CDR3nt: TGTGCCAGCAGTAAAGCGGGACAGGGGGTCTCCGGCTATGGCTACACCTTC

v_gene: TRBV7-6
j_gene: TRBJ1-5
len: 12
abundance: .
d_gene: .
CDR3aa: CASSLLDQPQHF
CDR3nt: TGTGCCAGCAGCTTATTAGACCAGCCCCAGCATTTT

v_gene: TRBV7-9
j_gene: TRBJ2-3
len: 16
abundance: once
d_gene: TRBD1
CDR3aa: CASSLGDRGPADTQYF
CDR3nt: TGTGCCAGCAGCTTGGGGGACAGGGGGCCCGCAGATACGCAGTATTTT

v_gene: TRBV27
j_gene: TRBJ2-2
len: 14
abundance: .
d_gene: .
CDR3aa: CASNPRGNTGELFF
CDR3nt: TGTGCCAGCAACCCCAGGGGGAACACCGGGGAGCTGTTTTTT

v_gene: TRBV29-1
j_gene: TRBJ1-2
len: 12
abundance: .
d_gene: .
CDR3aa: CSVLTPSYGYTF
CDR3nt: TGCAGCGTGTTGACACCATCCTATGGCTACACCTTC

v_gene: TRBV5-1
j_gene: TRBJ2-2
len: 12
abundance: .
d_gene: .
CDR3aa: CASSSGVGELFF
CDR3nt: TGCGCCAGCAGCTCAGGAGTAGGGGAGCTGTTTTTT

v_gene: TRBV24-1
j_gene: TRBJ2-5
len: 15
abundance: once
d_gene: .
CDR3aa: CATSEAGSVGETQYF
CDR3nt: TGTGCCACCAGTGAAGCCGGATCCGTGGGGGAGACCCAGTACTTC

v_gene: TRBV5-5
j_gene: TRBJ1-4
len: 17
abundance: .
d_gene: TRBD1
CDR3aa: CASSLIGQATTNEKLFF
CDR3nt: TGTGCCAGCAGTTTGATTGGACAGGCTACAACTAATGAAAAACTGTTTTTT

v_gene: TRBV9
j_gene: TRBJ2-6
len: 16
abundance: .
d_gene: .
CDR3aa: CASSVQGTVGANVLTF
CDR3nt: TGTGCCAGCAGCGTACAGGGGACGGTGGGGGCCAACGTCCTGACTTTC

v_gene: TRBV11-3
j_gene: TRBJ1-1
len: 14
abundance: .
d_gene: TRBD1
CDR3aa: CASSIGTENTEAFF
CDR3nt: TGTGCCAGCAGCATCGGGACAGAGAACACTGAAGCTTTCTTT

v_gene: TRBV5-5
j_gene: TRBJ1-2
len: 15
abundance: .
d_gene: .
CDR3aa: CASSLTPLELYGYTF
CDR3nt: TGTGCCAGCAGCTTGACACCTTTGGAGCTCTATGGCTACACCTTC

v_gene: TRBV27
j_gene: TRBJ2-7
len: 14
abundance: .
d_gene: .
CDR3aa: CASSFGTRSYEQYF
CDR3nt: TGTGCCAGCAGTTTCGGGACCAGATCCTACGAGCAGTACTTC

v_gene: TRBV28
j_gene: TRBJ1-5
len: 14
abundance: .
d_gene: TRBD1
CDR3aa: CASSRQGNSQPQHF
CDR3nt: TGTGCCAGCAGCCGACAGGGAAACTCTCAGCCCCAGCATTTT

v_gene: TRBV5-1
j_gene: TRBJ2-7
len: 15
abundance: .
d_gene: .
CDR3aa: CASSLDGGGWGEQYF
CDR3nt: TGCGCCAGCAGCTTAGATGGCGGCGGGTGGGGCGAGCAGTACTTC

v_gene: TRBV15
j_gene: TRBJ1-5
len: 13
abundance: .
d_gene: TRBD1
CDR3aa: CAEMTGCNGSQHF
CDR3nt: TGTGCTGAGATGACAGGGTGTAATGGGTCCCAGCATTTT

v_gene: TRBV7-9
j_gene: TRBJ1-2
len: 14
abundance: .
d_gene: TRBD1
CDR3aa: CASSEQGKDYGYTF
CDR3nt: TGTGCCAGCAGCGAACAGGGGAAAGACTATGGCTACACCTTC

v_gene: TRBV6-1
j_gene: TRBJ1-1
len: 12
abundance: .
d_gene: .
CDR3aa: CASSEPQLEAFF
CDR3nt: TGTGCCAGCAGTGAACCGCAGCTTGAAGCTTTCTTT

v_gene: TRBV10-3
j_gene: TRBJ1-6
len: 14
abundance: .
d_gene: .
CDR3aa: CAISVGVDGSPLHF
CDR3nt: TGTGCCATCAGTGTTGGGGTCGATGGTTCACCCCTCCACTTT

v_gene: TRBV5-5
j_gene: TRBJ1-1
len: 14
abundance: .
d_gene: TRBD1
CDR3aa: CASSPRGANTEAFF
CDR3nt: TGTGCCAGCAGCCCCAGGGGGGCGAACACTGAAGCTTTCTTT

v_gene: TRBV5-6
j_gene: TRBJ1-1
len: 14
abundance: once
d_gene: .
CDR3aa: CASSFTARVAEAFF
CDR3nt: TGTGCCAGCAGCTTTACAGCACGGGTGGCTGAAGCTTTCTTT